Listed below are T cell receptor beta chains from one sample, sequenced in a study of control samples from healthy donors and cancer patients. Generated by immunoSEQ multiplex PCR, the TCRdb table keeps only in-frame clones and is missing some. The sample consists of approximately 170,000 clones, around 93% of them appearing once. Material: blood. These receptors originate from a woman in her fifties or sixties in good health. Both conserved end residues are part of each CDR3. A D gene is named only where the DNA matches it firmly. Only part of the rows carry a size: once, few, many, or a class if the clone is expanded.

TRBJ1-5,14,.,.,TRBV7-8,CASSLWTDNQPQHF,TGTGCCAGCAGCTTATGGACCGACAATCAGCCCCAGCATTTT
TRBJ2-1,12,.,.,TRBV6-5,CASSNPIGEQFF,TGTGCCAGCAGTAATCCCATAGGTGAGCAGTTCTTC
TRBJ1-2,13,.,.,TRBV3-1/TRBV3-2,CASSQVGHYGYTF,TGTGCCAGCAGCCAAGTAGGTCACTATGGCTACACCTTC
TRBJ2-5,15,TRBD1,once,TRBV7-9,CASSKLRGRMETQYF,TGTGCCAGCAGCAAGCTCAGGGGGCGCATGGAGACCCAGTACTTC
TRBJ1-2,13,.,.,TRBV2,CASTWEASYGYTF,TGTGCCAGCACGTGGGAGGCCTCCTATGGCTACACCTTC
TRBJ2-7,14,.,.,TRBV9,CASSVANGAYEQYF,TGTGCCAGCAGCGTAGCCAACGGAGCCTACGAGCAGTACTTC
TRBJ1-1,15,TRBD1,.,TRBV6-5,CASEDRGRGNTEAFF,TGTGCCAGCGAAGACAGGGGAAGAGGGAACACTGAAGCTTTCTTT
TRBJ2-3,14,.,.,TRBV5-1,CASSLGVETDTQYF,TGCGCCAGCAGCCTAGGGGTAGAAACAGATACGCAGTATTTT
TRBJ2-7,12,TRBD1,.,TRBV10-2,CATLDRVDEQYF,TGCGCCACGCTCGACAGGGTGGACGAGCAGTACTTC
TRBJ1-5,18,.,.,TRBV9,CASSVAKEGVGSNQPQHF,TGTGCCAGCAGCGTAGCTAAAGAGGGAGTGGGGAGCAATCAGCCCCAGCATTTT
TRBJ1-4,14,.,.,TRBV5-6,CASSLSGPGEKLFF,TGTGCCAGCAGCTTATCGGGGCCAGGGGAAAAACTGTTTTTT
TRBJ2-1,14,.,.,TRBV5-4,CASSLGREYNEQFF,TGTGCCAGCAGCTTGGGCAGGGAGTACAATGAGCAGTTCTTC
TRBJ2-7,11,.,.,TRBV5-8,CASSIGYEQYF,TGTGCCAGCAGCATCGGCTACGAGCAGTACTTC
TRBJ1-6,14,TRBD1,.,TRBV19,CASSMGTGHSPLHF,TGTGCCAGTAGTATGGGGACAGGGCATTCACCCCTCCACTTT
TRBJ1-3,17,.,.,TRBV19,CASSIHARGISGNTIYF,TGTGCCAGTAGTATCCACGCCCGGGGCATCTCTGGAAACACCATATATTTT
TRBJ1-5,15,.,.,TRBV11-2,CASSLGTGFNQPQHF,TGTGCCAGCAGCTTAGGTACAGGATTCAATCAGCCCCAGCATTTT
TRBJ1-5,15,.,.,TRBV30,CAWSDRPGGNQPQHF,TGTGCCTGGAGCGACAGGCCTGGGGGCAATCAGCCCCAGCATTTT
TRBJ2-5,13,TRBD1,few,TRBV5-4,CASTTGGKETQYF,TGTGCCAGCACCACAGGGGGAAAAGAGACCCAGTACTTC
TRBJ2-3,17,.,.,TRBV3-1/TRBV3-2,CASSQDPDLFSTDTQYF,TGTGCCAGCAGCCAAGACCCGGATCTTTTTAGCACAGATACGCAGTATTTT
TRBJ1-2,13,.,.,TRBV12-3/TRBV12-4,CASRLVSQYGYTF,TGTGCCAGCAGGCTGGTTAGTCAGTATGGCTACACCTTC
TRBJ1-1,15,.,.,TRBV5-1,CASDPNGGLNTEAFF,TGCGCCAGCGACCCCAACGGGGGTTTGAACACTGAAGCTTTCTTT
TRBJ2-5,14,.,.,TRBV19,CATIGGTFQETQYF,TGTGCCACCATTGGCGGTACGTTCCAAGAGACCCAGTACTTC
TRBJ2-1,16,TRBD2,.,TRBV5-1,CASSSLSGGALNEQFF,TGCGCCAGCAGCTCACTTAGCGGGGGGGCCCTCAATGAGCAGTTCTTC
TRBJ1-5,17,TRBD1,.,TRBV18,CASSLFRDRGRNQPQHF,TGTGCCAGCTCACTATTCCGGGACAGGGGACGGAATCAGCCCCAGCATTTT
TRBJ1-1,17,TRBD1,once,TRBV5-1,CASNPGQGDFLVTEAFF,TGCGCCAGCAACCCGGGACAGGGAGATTTTTTAGTCACTGAAGCTTTCTTT
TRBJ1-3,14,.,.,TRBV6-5,CASRAAGGRNTIYF,TGTGCCAGCAGGGCCGCGGGGGGGCGAAACACCATATATTTT
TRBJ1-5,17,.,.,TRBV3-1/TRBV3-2,CASSQATAGVGNQPQHF,TGTGCCAGCAGCCAAGCCACCGCAGGGGTGGGCAATCAGCCCCAGCATTTT
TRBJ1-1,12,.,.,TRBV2,CASSANGDEAFF,TGTGCCAGCAGCGCAAACGGGGATGAAGCTTTCTTT
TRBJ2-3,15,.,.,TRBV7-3,CASSASGAYTDTQYF,TGTGCCAGCAGCGCCTCAGGGGCCTACACAGATACGCAGTATTTT
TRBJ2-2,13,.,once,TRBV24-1,CATRDMNTGELFF,TGTGCCACCAGGGACATGAACACCGGGGAGCTGTTTTTT
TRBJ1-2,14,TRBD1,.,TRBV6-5,CASSQDRGPYGYTF,TGTGCCAGCAGTCAGGACAGGGGGCCCTATGGCTACACCTTC